This T cell receptor beta chain was found in a study of vaccination effects on CD4 cells after COVID-19. CD4+ T cells specific for antigen were expanded with viral peptide pools by the ViraFEST assay before sequencing. Having been cultured for 9 to 11 days, the cells underwent CD4+ T cell isolation. The cohort was immunized with two doses of either the BNT162b2 or mRNA-1273 vaccine. Testing of the vaccine recipients showed negative nucleocapsid antibodies and no prior SARS-CoV-2 infection. After 1.5 million to 2 million PBMC were placed in each well, they were cultured with approximately 9.4 IU/ml IL-2 and around 10 ug/ml peptides. The table came from immunoSEQ multiplex PCR; TCRdb's copy has only in-frame clones and leaves some out. The sample carries about 32,000 clones, 72% recorded once. V lost 4 bases and J lost 8, with 12 bases in between. Germline-derived CDR1 and CDR2 are SGHDN and FVKESK. The CDR3 covers 14 residues.

Study-wide points: Cross-reaction with common cold coronaviruses was seen in only 1 of 255 vaccine-induced clones from healthy vaccinees. Marked clonal contraction of both clone types appeared late after vaccination.

Concerning this clone itself: No antigen is known for it.

The sequence came from a human donor who received a COVID-19 vaccine. The source material was CD4+ T cells from PBMCs cultured with HCoV-229E spike peptides, sampled after COVID-19 vaccination. The chain carries TRBV14 and TRBJ1-6; D is unclear. The CDR3 here is CASSLETKDSPLHF. DNA for the CDR3: TGTGCCAGCAGCCTGGAGACAAAGGATTCACCCCTCCACTTT.